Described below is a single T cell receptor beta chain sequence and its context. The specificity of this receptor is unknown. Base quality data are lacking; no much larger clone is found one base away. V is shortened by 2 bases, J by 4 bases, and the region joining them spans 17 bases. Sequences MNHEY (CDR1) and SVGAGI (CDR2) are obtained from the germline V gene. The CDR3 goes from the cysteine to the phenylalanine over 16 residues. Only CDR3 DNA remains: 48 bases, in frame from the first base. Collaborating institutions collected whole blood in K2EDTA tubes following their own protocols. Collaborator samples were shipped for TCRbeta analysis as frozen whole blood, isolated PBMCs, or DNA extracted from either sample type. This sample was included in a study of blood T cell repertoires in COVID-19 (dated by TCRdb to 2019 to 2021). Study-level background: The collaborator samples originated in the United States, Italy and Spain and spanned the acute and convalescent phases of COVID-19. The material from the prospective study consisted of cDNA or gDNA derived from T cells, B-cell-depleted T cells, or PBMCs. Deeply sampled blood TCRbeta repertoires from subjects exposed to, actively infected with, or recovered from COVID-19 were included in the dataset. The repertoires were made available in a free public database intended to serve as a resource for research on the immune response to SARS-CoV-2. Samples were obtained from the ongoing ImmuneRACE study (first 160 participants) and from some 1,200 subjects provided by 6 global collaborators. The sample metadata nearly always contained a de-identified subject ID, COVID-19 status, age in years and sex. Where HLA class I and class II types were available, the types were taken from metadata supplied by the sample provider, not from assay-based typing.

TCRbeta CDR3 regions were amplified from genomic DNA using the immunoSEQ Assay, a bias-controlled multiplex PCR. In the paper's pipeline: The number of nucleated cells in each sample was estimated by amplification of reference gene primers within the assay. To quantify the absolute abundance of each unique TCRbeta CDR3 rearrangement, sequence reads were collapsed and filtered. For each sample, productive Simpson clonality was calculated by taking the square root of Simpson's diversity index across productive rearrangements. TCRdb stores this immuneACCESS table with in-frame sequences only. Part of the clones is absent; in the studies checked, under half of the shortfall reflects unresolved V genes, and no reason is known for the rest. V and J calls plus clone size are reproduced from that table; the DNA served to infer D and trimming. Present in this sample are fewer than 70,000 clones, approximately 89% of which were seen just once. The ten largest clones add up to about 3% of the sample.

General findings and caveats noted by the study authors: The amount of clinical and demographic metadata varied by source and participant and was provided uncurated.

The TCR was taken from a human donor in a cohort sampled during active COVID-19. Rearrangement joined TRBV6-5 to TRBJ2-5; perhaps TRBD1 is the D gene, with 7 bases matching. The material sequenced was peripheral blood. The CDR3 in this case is CASSYAWAGGIETQYF. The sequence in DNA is TGTGCCAGCAGTTACGCGTGGGCAGGGGGGATAGAGACCCAGTACTTC.